The sequence of this TCR beta chain was determined in a study of beta chain features in type 1 diabetes. Every isolated RNA sample was fully reverse transcribed, so sequencing captured expressed TCRB transcripts. Assay: immunoSEQ multiplex PCR; the TCRdb copy retains only in-frame clones and omits some. The profile shows under 850,000 clones, roughly 12% of them singletons. This clone was detected only a few times. Its antigen is not identified. Sorting produced populations that all topped 98% purity. Findings and limits, study-wide: In all four CD4+ subsets, TCRB CDR3 length was significantly, moderately reduced in type 1 diabetes.

The sequence derives from a young man with type 1 diabetes. Material: naive CD4+ T cells from blood.

CDR3 DNA: TGTGCCTGGAGTGAGTACAAGAACACTGAAGCTTTCTTT. Encoded protein: CAWSEYKNTEAFF. The chain is built from TRBV30 and TRBJ1-1; no clear D. V lost 1 base to trimming and J lost 1 base, with 7 bases between them. Germline loops: CDR1 GTSNPN, CDR2 SVGIG (reference sequence). This CDR3 is built from 13 residues.